The 18 T cell receptor beta chains given below trace back to one sample, sequenced in a study of shared T cell receptors in the human thymus. TCRdb's table, derived via immunoSEQ multiplex PCR, lists solely in-frame clones and lacks some. The sample gives 600,000 to 900,000 clones, over 75% of which show up once; roughly 0.01% is in the top ten. This sample was also put to use in a study of human thymus T cells.

Sequencing was performed on thymocytes. These receptors all stem from a girl less than two years old with a congenital heart defect.

This clone was counted a few times. V usage is TRBV18 and J usage is TRBJ1-2, with 10 bases fitting TRBD1. CDR3 size: 17 residues. Germline V CDR1 and CDR2: KGHSH, LQKENI. The junction had 9 bases not matched to a gene; V was cut back by 3 bases and J by 2 bases. Here the CDR3 DNA reads TGTGCCAGCTCACCTCGCCGTCCGGGACAGGGGAACTATGGCTACACCTTC. Encoded protein: CASSPRRPGQGNYGYTF. Using reference TRBV18 and TRBJ1-2 for the parts outside the CDR3, the full variable domain is NAGVMQNPRHLVRRRGQEARLRCSPMKGHSHVYWYRQLPEEGLKFMVYLQKENIIDESGMPKERFSAEFPKEGPSILRIQQVVRGDSAAYFCASSPRRPGQGNYGYTFGSGTRLTVV.

The gene calls are TRBV30 and TRBJ1-6; the D is unclear. Per germline, CDR1 GTSNPN and CDR2 SVGIG (reference sequence). Trimming took 6 bases from V and 9 from J, leaving 18 bases between them. CDR3 length: 14 residues. In DNA, the CDR3 is TGTGCCTGCCCGGGAGGTATGGGTGGTTCACCCCTCCACTTT. Translating gives CACPGGMGGSPLHF.

This chain links TRBV5-6 with TRBJ1-1; D possibly corresponds to TRBD1 (5 bases). CDR1 SGHDT and CDR2 YYEEEE come from the germline V gene. The CDR3 is 14 residues long. Between the trimmed V and J ends, which lost 0 bases and 3 bases, there was a span of 9 bases. This CDR3 reads CASSLGRVDTEAFF. CDR3 coding DNA: TGTGCCAGCAGCTTGGGCAGGGTGGACACTGAAGCTTTCTTT.

This clone has just a few counts. The chain links TRBV2 to TRBJ1-3; 11 bases are a match to TRBD1. The germline gives CDR1 SNHLY, CDR2 FYNNEI. V lost 3 bases, J lost 0 bases, and 7 bases stayed unmatched. The CDR3 has 18 residues. In nucleotides, the CDR3 is TGTGCCAGCAGTGAGGGGGACAGGGGGACCCACTCTGGAAACACCATATATTTT. Protein: CASSEGDRGTHSGNTIYF.

The chain carries TRBV19 and TRBJ1-1; possibly TRBD1 for D (6 bases). V lost 7 bases and J lost 2, with 17 bases in between. The CDR3 extends over 15 amino acids. Per the germline V gene, CDR1 is LNHDA and CDR2 is SQIVND (reference sequence). Here the CDR3 DNA reads TGTGCCAGTACCCCCTCGGGGACAATAAACACTGAAGCTTTCTTT. Its translation: CASTPSGTINTEAFF.

In regard to this clone: One end of the junction is discordant with germline, which a read error may explain. Within the sample, other DNA sequences also encode this same CDR3. This chain uses TRBV27 with TRBJ1-6; D is unclear. This CDR3 has 14 residues. Germline CDR1 is MNHEY and CDR2 is SMNVEV (reference sequence). The CDR3 sequence: CASSLGRVNSPLHF. In DNA form, the CDR3 reads TGTGCCAGCAGTTTGGGGAGAGTTAATTCCCCCCTCCACTTT.

The DNA for the CDR3 is TGTGCCAGCAGCTTGGGGCTCCGCTCCTACGAGCAGTACTTC. Amino acids: CASSLGLRSYEQYF. The rearrangement links TRBV5-6 to TRBJ2-7; D gene ambiguous. Germline V gene sequence: CDR1 SGHDT, CDR2 YYEEEE. CDR3 length: 14 residues. Deletions cut 0 bases from V and 0 bases from J, with 7 bases between.

This clone was observed a handful of times. J is TRBJ1-5 and V is TRBV6-1; 7 bases agree with TRBD1. After removal of 1 base from V and 6 bases from J, the junction contained 3 bases not matched to a gene. CDR1 and CDR2 from the germline V gene are MNHNS and SASEGT. CDR3 length: 14 amino acids. The CDR3 DNA reads TGTGCCAGCAGTGAAGAGGGGGCAACTCAGCCCCAGCATTTT. Its protein is CASSEEGATQPQHF.

The V and J genes are TRBV5-1 and TRBJ1-2, with D possibly being TRBD1 (6 bases). V lost 1 base and J 4 bases, leaving 20 bases between the germline ends. This CDR3 is built from 17 residues. CDR1 and CDR2 (germline): SGHRS, YFSETQ. The CDR3 coding sequence is TGCGCCAGCAGCTTGAATCCTGGGGGCGGAGAGGCCTATGGCTACACCTTC. It is translated as CASSLNPGGGEAYGYTF.

This chain links TRBV5-4 with TRBJ1-1; unclear D gene. V gave up 4 bases and J gave up 0 bases, with 13 bases separating them. The germline gives CDR1 SGHNT, CDR2 YYREEE (reference sequence). The CDR3 sequence is 15 residues long. The CDR3 sequence: CASSDQQILNTEAFF. The CDR3 nucleotides are TGTGCCAGCAGCGACCAACAGATTTTGAACACTGAAGCTTTCTTT.

The chain uses TRBV25-1 and TRBJ2-1, with D perhaps matching TRBD2 (5 bases). Trimming shortened V by 3 bases and J by 8 bases, and 14 bases separated the two germline ends. The CDR3 length is 14 residues. Germline loops: CDR1 MGHDK, CDR2 SYGVNS. The CDR3 here is CASSDKGDLYEQFF. CDR3 bases: TGTGCCAGCAGTGATAAGGGAGACCTCTATGAGCAGTTCTTC.

CDR3 residues: CASYGQQNTEAFF. The DNA of the CDR3 is TGTGCCAGCTACGGACAGCAAAACACTGAAGCTTTCTTT. V is TRBV13 and J is TRBJ1-1; maybe TRBD1 (6 bases). Trimming pared 8 bases from V and 2 bases from J, leaving 12 bases between. The germline gives CDR1 PRHDT, CDR2 FYEKMQ (reference sequence). The CDR3 runs 13 residues.

This clone was seen only a few times. CDR3 sequence reads: CACRLAGGPTSCTGELFF. CDR3 nucleotides: TGTGCCTGTCGACTAGCGGGGGGTCCTACGTCGTGCACCGGGGAGCTGTTTTTT. The rearrangement links TRBV27 to TRBJ2-2; 13 bases map to TRBD2. CDR1 is MNHEY, CDR2 SMNVEV, per germline (reference sequence). Trimming at V came to 11 bases and at J to 4 bases, leaving 16 bases not matched to a gene. CDR3 length equals 18 residues.

The chain combines TRBV29-1 with TRBJ1-3; D is perhaps TRBD1 (5 bases). This CDR3 comprises 14 residues. Deletions cut 6 bases from V and 0 bases from J, with 12 bases between. CDR1 and CDR2 (germline): SQVTM, ANQGSEA. In nucleotides, the CDR3 is TGCAGCGTCGATGACAGCTACTCTGGAAACACCATATATTTT. It encodes CSVDDSYSGNTIYF.

V usage is TRBV6-1 and J usage is TRBJ1-1; tentatively, D is TRBD1 (6 bases). The V end lost 6 bases, the J end lost 6 bases, and 17 bases lay between the germline ends. The CDR3 totals 14 residues. Germline loops: CDR1 MNHNS, CDR2 SASEGT. This CDR3 reads CASSQTGLGSEAFF. The CDR3 DNA is TGTGCCAGCAGCCAGACAGGTTTGGGCTCTGAAGCTTTCTTT.

The chain recombines TRBV20-1 with TRBJ1-2; possible D gene TRBD1, 6 bases. Germline CDR1 is DFQATT and CDR2 is SNEGSKA (reference sequence). The CDR3 consists of 11 residues. The CDR3: CRSTGNYGYTF. The CDR3 nucleotides are TGCAGGTCGACAGGCAACTATGGCTACACCTTC.

A few counts support this clone. The genes are TRBV5-6 and TRBJ2-3; D perhaps matches TRBD2 (5 bases). CDR1 SGHDT and CDR2 YYEEEE come from the germline V gene. The CDR3 sequence is 15 residues long. V lost 4 bases to trimming and J lost 0 bases, with 12 bases between them. The CDR3 region is CASSNGADSTDTQYF. In DNA, the CDR3 is TGTGCCAGCAGCAATGGAGCGGACAGCACAGATACGCAGTATTTT.

This chain joins TRBV1 and TRBJ2-3; the table's D gene call, TRBD2, was not cross checked with the DNA. TRBV1 is listed as a pseudogene. This CDR3 has 19 amino acids. The DNA of the CDR3 is TGCACCAGCAGCCCTTTCCTTAGCGGACACTGCCACTGCACAGATACGCAGTATTTT. Residues: CTSSPFLSGHCHCTDTQYF.